Following are 29 T cell receptor beta chains from one sample sequenced in a study of cytomegalovirus exposure and HLA in healthy donors. The PCR used 60 Vbeta and 13 Jbeta primers. Generated by immunoSEQ multiplex PCR, the TCRdb table keeps only in-frame clones and is missing some. The table includes about 73,000 clones, over 70% detected once. The sequenced sample was PBMCs. These receptors all stem from a man in his 70s in good health and CMV-seronegative.

This clone was seen more than once but under ten times. The rearrangement uses TRBV9 and TRBJ2-3, with D unclear. The V and J ends lost 4 bases and 0 bases respectively, with 9 bases between them. Germline V CDR1 and CDR2: SGDLS, YYNGEE. CDR3 length: 14 residues. CDR3 amino acids: CASSNPLSTDTQYF. As DNA, the CDR3 is TGTGCCAGCAGCAACCCACTCAGCACAGATACGCAGTATTTT. The full variable domain, its missing parts supplied by reference TRBV9 and TRBJ2-3, is DSGVTQTPKHLITATGQRVTLRCSPRSGDLSVYWYQQSLDQGLQFLIQYYNGEERAKGNILERFSAQQFPDLHSELNLSSLELGDSALYFCASSNPLSTDTQYFGPGTRLTVL.

CDR3 sequence reads: CASSQDTQATEAFF. Here the CDR3 DNA reads TGTGCCAGCAGCCAAGATACACAGGCCACTGAAGCTTTCTTT. V and J are TRBV14 and TRBJ1-1; D perhaps matches TRBD1 (5 bases). CDR1 is SGHDN and CDR2 is FVKESK in the germline V gene. The germline V and J ends were trimmed by 0 bases and 4 bases, with 9 bases remaining between them. The length of the CDR3 is 14 residues.

The J gene is TRBJ1-1, the V gene TRBV10-1, with D possibly matching TRBD1 (6 bases). The V end lost 6 bases, the J end lost 1 base, and 6 bases lay between the germline ends. Germline loops: CDR1 WNHNN, CDR2 SYGVQD (reference sequence). This CDR3 region has 12 residues. The DNA of the CDR3 is TGCGCCAGCAGGGGACAGAACACTGAAGCTTTCTTT. The encoded protein is CASRGQNTEAFF.

This chain links TRBV27 with TRBJ2-7; 7 nucleotides agree with TRBD2. J lost 0 bases, V lost 3 bases, and 2 bases had no gene match. Germline V lookup: CDR1 MNHEY, CDR2 SMNVEV (reference sequence). There are 14 residues in the CDR3. CDR3 bases: TGTGCCAGCAGTTTCCGGGACTACTCCTACGAGCAGTACTTC. Its translation is CASSFRDYSYEQYF.

The chain's CDR3 is CATGQGASAGNQPQHF. The CDR3 nucleotides are TGTGCCACTGGACAGGGGGCCTCTGCCGGCAATCAGCCCCAGCATTTT. The genes are TRBV19 and TRBJ1-5; TRBD1 matches at 11 bases. Germline-derived CDR1 and CDR2 are LNHDA and SQIVND (reference sequence). This CDR3 contains 16 residues. Germline trimming cut 10 bases from V and 2 bases from J; bases unmatched to any gene: 10.

A few counts support this clone. The chain couples TRBV4-1 to TRBJ1-2, with D uncertain. The CDR3 extends over 18 amino acids. Trimming took 0 bases from V and 0 from J, leaving 17 bases between them. Germline V gene lookup returns CDR1 MGHRA and CDR2 YSYEKL. This CDR3 is CASSQDVKQSLANYGYTF. DNA for the CDR3: TGCGCCAGCAGCCAAGATGTTAAACAGTCGTTAGCTAACTATGGCTACACCTTC.

The chain joins TRBV2 to TRBJ2-5; D is perhaps TRBD1 (6 bases). Trimming removed 3 bases at V and 11 bases at J, with 13 bases between. The CDR3 sequence is 12 residues long. CDR1 and CDR2 from the germline V gene are SNHLY and FYNNEI. CDR3 in DNA: TGTGCCAGCAGTGATGTGTTGCAGGGGCAGTACTTC. This gives the protein CASSDVLQGQYF. The variable domain in full, completed from reference TRBV2 and TRBJ2-5, reads EPEVTQTPSHQVTQMGQEVILRCVPISNHLYFYWYRQILGQKVEFLVSFYNNEISEKSEIFDDQFSVERPDGSNFTLKIRSTKLEDSAMYFCASSDVLQGQYFGPGTRLLVL.

The chain joins TRBV7-2 to TRBJ1-5; possibly TRBD1 for D (6 bases). The CDR3 loop spans 14 amino acids. The V gene's germline CDR1 is SGHTA and CDR2 FQGNSA. The V and J ends lost 1 base and 5 bases respectively, with 9 bases between them. For the CDR3, the DNA is TGTGCCAGCAGCTTAGTTGGGGGCGATCAGCCCCAGCATTTT. Its translation: CASSLVGGDQPQHF.

The gene calls are TRBV18 and TRBJ2-1; no clear D gene. Germline V gene data show CDR1 as KGHSH and CDR2 as LQKENI. V gave up 2 bases and J gave up 8 bases, with 7 bases separating them. The CDR3 runs to 12 residues. CDR3 in amino acids: CASSPFSDEQFF. CDR3 in DNA: TGTGCCAGCTCACCATTCAGCGATGAGCAGTTCTTC.

The count of this clone is one. The rearrangement joins TRBV30 to TRBJ2-4; D is perhaps TRBD1 (6 bases). The germline V gene encodes CDR1 GTSNPN and CDR2 SVGIG (reference sequence). This CDR3 comprises 13 residues. Trimming left V 6 bases short and J 5 bases short, with 14 bases between. CDR3 protein: CACSSGAQNIQYF. The CDR3 DNA reads TGTGCCTGTTCCTCAGGGGCTCAAAACATTCAGTACTTC.

The genes are TRBV28 and TRBJ2-3; perhaps TRBD1 as D (5 bases). In germline, CDR1 is MDHEN, CDR2 SYDVKM. V shed 5 bases and J shed 0 bases, with 9 bases lying between them. This CDR3 contains 14 residues. Here the CDR3 reads CASSPDRSTDTQYF. The CDR3 region has the DNA TGTGCCAGCAGTCCAGACAGAAGCACAGATACGCAGTATTTT.

The genes are TRBV25-1 and TRBJ1-2; D is possibly TRBD1 (6 bases). Looked up from germline, CDR1 is MGHDK and CDR2 is SYGVNS. With 2 bases removed from V and 4 bases from J, the gap between germline ends came to 17 bases. This CDR3 has 16 residues. The CDR3 DNA is TGTGCCAGCAGTGAAAACCAGGGGTCTCTTCCCTATGGCTACACCTTC. Translated: CASSENQGSLPYGYTF.

The gene calls are TRBV7-6 and TRBJ2-7; 11 bases align to TRBD1. CDR3 length: 14 residues. V was pared by 5 bases and J by 2 bases, with 2 bases of the junction left unmatched. Germline V lookup: CDR1 SGHVS, CDR2 FNYEAQ. The CDR3 coding sequence is TGTGCCAGCAGCCAGGGACAGGGGGCCTACGAGCAGTACTTC. This encodes CASSQGQGAYEQYF.

The V gene is TRBV7-2, the J gene TRBJ1-4, with D uncertain. This CDR3 has 11 amino acids. In germline, CDR1 is SGHTA, CDR2 FQGNSA. V was pared by 3 bases and J by 14 bases, with 10 bases between. The CDR3 nucleotides read TGTGCCAGCAGCTTCGGCAGGTCCCTGTTTTTT. Residues: CASSFGRSLFF. Variable domain in full (rest from reference TRBV7-2 and TRBJ1-4): GAGVSQSPSNKVTEKGKDVELRCDPISGHTALYWYRQSLGQGLEFLIYFQGNSAPDKSGLPSDRFSAERTGGSVSTLTIQRTQQEDSAVYLCASSFGRSLFFGSGTQLSVL.

The CDR3 spells CASSSFTEAFF. In nucleotides, the CDR3 is TGTGCCAGCAGTTCCTTCACTGAAGCTTTCTTT. V and J are TRBV6-5 and TRBJ1-1; D call uncertain. V gave up 4 bases and J gave up 4 bases, with 4 bases separating them. This CDR3 has 11 residues. The germline V gene has CDR1 MNHEY and CDR2 SVGAGI.

The V and J genes are TRBV7-2 and TRBJ2-1, with D perhaps TRBD2 (5 bases). Trimming removed 1 base from V and 8 bases from J, with 6 bases in between. The CDR3 loop spans 12 amino acids. From germline, CDR1 is SGHTA and CDR2 FQGNSA. The CDR3, as DNA: TGTGCCAGCAGCTTAGTTAGCGATGAGCAGTTCTTC. Amino acid sequence: CASSLVSDEQFF.

This rearrangement joins TRBV10-3 to TRBJ2-7, with D perhaps TRBD1 (6 bases). Germline lookup yields CDR1 ENHRY and CDR2 SYGVKD. V was shortened by 0 bases and J by 4 bases, with 13 bases between the two germline ends. The CDR3 consists of 15 residues. The CDR3 spells CAISESEQGLYEQYF. The CDR3 DNA follows: TGTGCCATCAGTGAGTCGGAGCAGGGGTTGTACGAGCAGTACTTC.

This chain joins TRBV4-1 and TRBJ2-1; 12 bases align to TRBD2. Losses at the gene ends were 1 base for V and 3 bases for J; bases not matched to a gene: 10. Germline assignment: CDR1 MGHRA and CDR2 YSYEKL. The CDR3 length is 19 residues. The CDR3 DNA follows: TGCGCCAGCAGCCAAGGGGGTGGACTAGCGGGGAGATTCTACAATGAGCAGTTCTTC. It is translated as CASSQGGGLAGRFYNEQFF.

The V gene is TRBV9, the J gene TRBJ1-1; a possible D gene is TRBD1 (6 bases). Trimming took off 3 bases at V and 4 bases at J, with 16 bases between the two ends. CDR1 is SGDLS, CDR2 YYNGEE, per germline. This CDR3 contains 15 residues. The CDR3 region is CASSATQGFTTEAFF. DNA for the CDR3: TGTGCCAGCAGCGCAACCCAGGGGTTCACCACTGAAGCTTTCTTT.

The chain links TRBV15 to TRBJ2-1; D is ambiguous. The germline CDR1 and CDR2 sequences are LNHNV and YYDKDF (reference sequence). The CDR3 has 13 residues. Deletions cut 2 bases from V and 6 bases from J, with 8 bases between. The CDR3 DNA is TGTGCCACCAGCAGAAGAGTCGTCAATGAGCAGTTCTTC. It codes for CATSRRVVNEQFF.

The chain recombines TRBV9 with TRBJ2-7; the match to TRBD1 covers 9 bases. The ends lost 3 bases at V and 3 bases at J; junction bases unmatched: 7. Per germline, CDR1 SGDLS and CDR2 YYNGEE. This CDR3 region has 15 residues. CDR3 protein: CASSARPGQGYEQYF. The CDR3 DNA reads as TGTGCCAGCAGCGCTCGACCGGGACAGGGCTACGAGCAGTACTTC.

The chain couples TRBV7-2 to TRBJ2-2; the D is unclear. Between the trimmed V and J ends, which lost 0 bases and 4 bases, there was a span of 3 bases. CDR3 length: 13 amino acids. Germline CDR1 and CDR2: SGHTA and FQGNSA. CDR3 sequence (DNA): TGTGCCAGCAGCTTAGCGAGCACCGGGGAGCTGTTTTTT. Amino acid sequence: CASSLASTGELFF.

The rearrangement uses TRBV7-8 and TRBJ2-7, with 7 bases aligning to TRBD1. Losses at the gene ends were 5 bases for V and 1 base for J; bases not matched to a gene: 5. This CDR3 contains 14 residues. Germline values: CDR1 SGHVS, CDR2 FQNEAQ. The CDR3 DNA reads TGTGCCAGCAGCCCCGGACAGGTTTCCTACGAGCAGTACTTC. This gives the protein CASSPGQVSYEQYF.

This chain connects TRBV30 to TRBJ2-3, with a weak D call TRBD1 (6 bases). The V and J ends lost 2 bases and 0 bases respectively, with 12 bases between them. CDR3 length: 15 amino acids. Germline CDR1 GTSNPN, CDR2 SVGIG (reference sequence). CDR3 bases: TGTGCCTGGAGTCCCTCCAGGGGTAGCACAGATACGCAGTATTTT. Translating gives CAWSPSRGSTDTQYF.

This sequence joins TRBV6-6 and TRBJ2-1, with D possibly matching TRBD1 (6 bases). The CDR3 is made up of 14 amino acids. Germline CDR1 is MNHNY and CDR2 is SVGAGI (reference sequence). Trimming took 6 bases from V and 3 from J, leaving 12 bases between them. The CDR3 bases are TGTGCCAGCAGGACAGGCTTCAACTACAATGAGCAGTTCTTC. The encoded protein is CASRTGFNYNEQFF.

J is TRBJ2-5 and V is TRBV5-1, with 8 nucleotides matching TRBD1. The DNA end is more similar to TRBJ2-7, so the J call may be wrong. This CDR3 contains 17 residues. Germline loops: CDR1 SGHRS, CDR2 YFSETQ. The DNA for the CDR3 is TGCGCCAGCAGCTTGGACCCACAGGGGGGTCCAACCTACGAGCAGTACTTC. Translated: CASSLDPQGGPTYEQYF.

The chain has TRBV6-5 and TRBJ1-1; D is perhaps TRBD1 (6 bases). Germline-derived CDR1 and CDR2 are MNHEY and SVGAGI. The germline V and J ends were trimmed by 6 bases and 0 bases, with 14 bases remaining between them. The CDR3 sequence is 15 residues long. The CDR3 nucleotides are TGTGCCAGCAGAGGGACACCTATAATGAACACTGAAGCTTTCTTT. Its protein is CASRGTPIMNTEAFF.

This clone turned up a few times. This chain links TRBV7-9 with TRBJ2-3; TRBD2 aligns across 10 bases. Germline CDR1 and CDR2: SEHNR and FQNEAQ (reference sequence). The CDR3 runs 16 residues. The trim removed 4 bases at V and 0 bases at J, leaving 4 bases unmatched. The CDR3 DNA reads as TGTGCCAGCAGCTCGGGACTAGCGAGAAGCACAGATACGCAGTATTTT. Protein sequence: CASSSGLARSTDTQYF.

The chain combines TRBV28 with TRBJ1-2; TRBD1 matches 7 bases. Germline V gene data show CDR1 as MDHEN and CDR2 as SYDVKM. The trim removed 6 bases at V and 1 base at J, leaving 11 bases unmatched. The CDR3 extends over 16 amino acids. CDR3 loop: CASSRRQGGYNYGYTF. CDR3 DNA: TGTGCCAGCAGCCGTCGACAGGGAGGCTATAACTATGGCTACACCTTC.